This paragraph covers one T cell receptor (beta chain) sequence. These data belong to a study of blood T cell repertoires in COVID-19. Whole-study context: Researchers got acute and convalescent COVID-19 samples from the United States, Italy and Spain. Nucleic acid was either cDNA or gDNA, and it came from T cells, B-cell-depleted T cells, or PBMCs.

Patients in Seattle were enrolled during active infection, then followed longitudinally. Trimming cost V 0 bases and J 0 bases, with 9 bases left between them. Germline CDR1 SGHRS, CDR2 YFSETQ. CDR3 length equals 15 residues. Authors' data handling: By means of reference gene primer amplification, nucleated cell counts were estimated. This table comes from immunoSEQ multiplex PCR, and its TCRdb copy is limited to in-frame clones, with some not included. D and trimming come from the DNA, and the V and J calls and clone size come from that table. This sample has tens of thousands of clones, with about 74% found just once.

V gene TRBV5-1 combines with J gene TRBJ1-2, with D uncertain. This receptor was taken from a man aged 65 to 79 with COVID-19, enrolled during active disease. Sequenced input: peripheral blood. CDR3 DNA: TGCGCCAGCAGCTTGGCCGGCAGGCCTAACTATGGCTACACCTTC. Protein sequence: CASSLAGRPNYGYTF.